The entry below describes one TCR beta chain. The RNA input was roughly 0.5 to 1 ug, and it was reverse transcribed with random hexamers. MiXCR, applied by TCRdb to the immunoSEQ multiplex PCR reads, yields one record per CDR3 protein. The sample records around 270,000 distinct CDR3 sequences, 89% being singletons. This record belongs to a study of CD8 T cells in Susac syndrome. The CDR3 is made up of 20 amino acids. With V trimmed by 6 bases and J by 1 base, 16 bases remained unmatched. Negative isolation was used for CD8+ and CD4+ T cells, and FACS enrichment was applied to TEMRA cells. The chain joins TRBV12-3 or TRBV12-4 to TRBJ2-3; 13 positions match TRBD2. The specimen was CD8+ T cells from PBMCs. The TCR originated in a human donor with multiple sclerosis. For the CDR3, the DNA is TGTGCCAGCAGCACCGTTGGGTACGGGACTAGCGGGGACCGCACAGATACGCAGTATTTT. It encodes CASSTVGYGTSGDRTDTQYF.